These 23 T cell receptor beta chains were all obtained from the same sample, sequenced in a study of T cells in Graves' hyperthyroidism and ophthalmopathy. TCR beta CDR3 sequences were amplified from RNA transcripts. First-round RT-PCR targeting the TCR CDR3 was performed with the HTBI primer set. TCRdb used MiXCR to reprocess the multiplex PCR reads, holding one entry per CDR3 protein. This table holds more than 95,000 distinct CDR3 sequences, 40% to 50% found once. Input material: blood. The source of these receptors is a man aged 35-49 years with Graves' hyperthyroidism.

On this clonotype: An end of the junction differs from the germline gene, which may be a read error. V is TRBV7-9 and J is TRBJ2-7, with 12 bases lining up with TRBD1. This CDR3 region has 17 residues. Germline V gives CDR1 SEHNR, CDR2 FQNEAQ (reference sequence). The CDR3 DNA is TGTGCCAGCGGCTTTGGGACAGGGGGCGCCCGGTCCTACGAGCAGTACTTC. As protein: CASGFGTGGARSYEQYF.

The V gene is TRBV6-6, the J gene TRBJ1-2; TRBD1 matches at 9 bases. The germline CDR1 and CDR2 sequences are MNHNY and SVGAGI (reference sequence). The length of the CDR3 is 14 residues. V was clipped by 4 bases and J by 8 bases; unmatched bases: 8. This CDR3 is CASSSRDRVEGYTF. Written as DNA, the CDR3 is TGTGCCAGCAGTTCCCGGGACAGGGTGGAGGGCTACACCTTC.

V and J are TRBV19 and TRBJ2-1, with D possibly being TRBD1 (8 bases). CDR3 length: 13 amino acids. Germline-derived CDR1 and CDR2 are LNHDA and SQIVND (reference sequence). V was shortened by 5 bases and J by 10 bases, with 15 bases between the two germline ends. The CDR3 loop is CASSQDRDYEQFF. CDR3 nucleotides: TGTGCCAGTAGTCAGGACAGGGACTACGAGCAGTTCTTC.

With respect to this clonotype: A read error may account for a junction end that differs from germline. This sequence joins TRBV5-6 and TRBJ1-1; possibly TRBD1 for D (5 bases). There are 13 residues in the CDR3. The V gene's germline CDR1 is SGHDT and CDR2 YYEEEE. The CDR3 DNA reads TGTACCAGCAGCCGGGGGGGGTTCACGGAAGCTTTCTTT. Its protein is CTSSRGGFTEAFF.

Worth noting for this clonotype: The junction departs from germline at one end; a sequencing error may be responsible. V is TRBV7-9 and J is TRBJ1-1; no firm D call. The CDR3 is made up of 13 amino acids. Germline values: CDR1 SEHNR, CDR2 FQNEAQ (reference sequence). This CDR3 is CVSSSTGLTEAFF. CDR3 DNA: TGTGTCAGCAGCTCGACGGGGTTGACTGAAGCTTTCTTT.

The DNA of the CDR3 is TGTGCTAGCGCAGGGGAACAGCCCCAGCATTTT. It specifies CASAGEQPQHF. The chain carries TRBV7-2 and TRBJ1-5, with D possibly matching TRBD1 (6 bases). CDR1 and CDR2 from the germline V gene are SGHTA and FQGNSA. The CDR3 contains 11 residues. The full variable domain, in which reference TRBV7-2 and TRBJ1-5 provide the parts outside the CDR3, is GAGVSQSPSNKVTEKGKDVELRCDPISGHTALYWYRQSLGQGLEFLIYFQGNSAPDKSGLPSDRFSAERTGGSVSTLTIQRTQQEDSAVYLCASAGEQPQHFGDGTRLSIL.

J is TRBJ2-3 and V is TRBV20-1; TRBD2 matches at 8 bases. V shed 2 bases and J 2 bases; nucleotides not matched to a gene: 3. The CDR3 is made up of 14 amino acids. The germline V gene encodes CDR1 DFQATT and CDR2 SNEGSKA (reference sequence). CDR3 sequence reads: CSARRGGPTDTQYF. For the CDR3, the DNA is TGCAGTGCTAGACGCGGGGGGCCCACAGATACGCAGTATTTT.

Written as DNA, the CDR3 is TGTGCCAGCAGTAGGGACAGGGTGGATGGCTACACCTTC. Translated: CASSRDRVDGYTF. This chain links TRBV6-5 with TRBJ1-2; TRBD1 agrees at 9 bases. The CDR3 has 13 residues. The germline gives CDR1 MNHEY, CDR2 SVGAGI. J lost 6 bases, V lost 5 bases, and 4 bases had no gene match.

This clonotype was observed many times. This chain uses TRBV6-4 with TRBJ2-1; maybe TRBD2 (5 bases). Trimming took off 0 bases at V and 2 bases at J, with 8 bases between the two ends. The CDR3 covers 15 residues. Looked up from germline, CDR1 is MRHNA and CDR2 is SNTAGT. The CDR3 spells CASSDSPGTYNEQFF. The CDR3 nucleotides are TGTGCCAGCAGTGACTCCCCCGGGACCTACAATGAGCAGTTCTTC.

The V gene is TRBV29-1, the J gene TRBJ1-1; D ambiguous. Germline loops: CDR1 SQVTM, CDR2 ANQGSEA. The CDR3 totals 10 residues. Trimming removed 8 bases from V and 7 bases from J, with 11 bases in between. CDR3 nucleotide sequence: TGCAGCTTGGGGTGGGGTGAAGCTTTCTTT. Amino acid sequence: CSLGWGEAFF.

This clonotype was seen ten or more times. The chain links TRBV2 to TRBJ1-2, with 7 bases lining up with TRBD1. V shed 7 bases and J 4 bases; nucleotides not matched to a gene: 6. Germline assignment: CDR1 SNHLY and CDR2 FYNNEI. The CDR3 is 13 amino acids. DNA for the CDR3: TGTGCCAGCATCGAACAGGGGACCTATGGCTACACCTTC. This gives the protein CASIEQGTYGYTF. Full variable domain (remainder filled in from reference TRBV2 and TRBJ1-2): EPEVTQTPSHQVTQMGQEVILRCVPISNHLYFYWYRQILGQKVEFLVSFYNNEISEKSEIFDDQFSVERPDGSNFTLKIRSTKLEDSAMYFCASIEQGTYGYTFGSGTRLTVV.

Points on this clonotype: One end of the junction is discordant with germline, which a read error may explain. J is TRBJ2-1 and V is TRBV7-9; TRBD2 aligns across 9 bases. The CDR3 is 15 residues long. Germline CDR1 and CDR2: SEHNR and FQNEAQ (reference sequence). The CDR3 sequence is CVSSFSSGRNDEQFF. As DNA, the CDR3 is TGTGTCAGCAGCTTTAGCAGCGGGAGGAACGATGAGCAGTTCTTC.

This clonotype was recorded many times. This chain connects TRBV12-3 or TRBV12-4 to TRBJ1-6; weak D call: TRBD1 (5 bases). Trimming shortened V by 2 bases and J by 6 bases, and 11 bases separated the two germline ends. The CDR3 consists of 15 residues. For the CDR3, the DNA is TGTGCCAGCAGTTTACGGGGGAACTTTAATTCACCCCTCCACTTT. This gives the protein CASSLRGNFNSPLHF.

The chain joins TRBV7-2 to TRBJ2-1; TRBD2 agrees at 11 bases. Germline CDR1 is SGHTA and CDR2 is FQGNSA. The CDR3 has 15 residues. After removal of 5 bases from V and 5 bases from J, the junction contained 5 bases not matched to a gene. CDR3 region: CASSLPTSGNNEQFF. CDR3 DNA: TGTGCCAGCAGCCTACCGACTAGCGGGAACAATGAGCAGTTCTTC.

In this sample, this clonotype turned up many times. The V gene is TRBV6-6, the J gene TRBJ1-1, with D perhaps matching TRBD1 (6 bases). V lost 6 bases and J 3 bases, leaving 8 bases between the germline ends. CDR1 MNHNY and CDR2 SVGAGI come from the germline V gene (reference sequence). The CDR3 extends over 12 amino acids. The CDR3 region is CASRGAHTEAFF. DNA for the CDR3: TGTGCCAGCAGGGGGGCGCACACTGAAGCTTTCTTT.

This clonotype was seen a handful of times. The chain couples TRBV3-1 to TRBJ2-5; TRBD2 aligns across 14 bases. Germline CDR1 reads LGHDT; CDR2 reads YNNKEL (reference sequence). Germline trimming cut 4 bases from V and 4 bases from J; bases unmatched to any gene: 17. This CDR3 is built from 20 residues. CDR3 nucleotides: TGTGCCAGCAGCCCCAAGCGTCCCGGGACTAGCGGGAGAGGGGGAGAGACCCAGTACTTC. This encodes CASSPKRPGTSGRGGETQYF.

This clonotype was counted many times. A junction end diverges from the germline sequence, so it may reflect a read error. This chain joins TRBV7-7 and TRBJ2-3; D is undetermined. The CDR3 is made up of 13 amino acids. CDR1 and CDR2 (germline): SSHAT, FNYEAQ (reference sequence). The CDR3, as DNA: TGTGCTAGCAGCTCAAGTCAAGGGGATACGCAGTATTTT. Translating gives CASSSSQGDTQYF.

There are many counts of this clonotype. This chain joins TRBV15 and TRBJ1-3; 9 bases are shared with TRBD1. Germline values: CDR1 LNHNV, CDR2 YYDKDF (reference sequence). The CDR3 consists of 18 residues. V was clipped by 2 bases and J by 1 base; unmatched bases: 9. As DNA, the CDR3 is TGTGCCACCAGCAGACGCCTAGGACAGGGGACGTCTGGAAACACCATATATTTT. Amino acid sequence: CATSRRLGQGTSGNTIYF.

The CDR3 here is CASSFPRVKADTQYF. In nucleotides, the CDR3 is TGTGCCAGCAGTTTCCCCCGGGTCAAAGCAGATACGCAGTATTTT. The chain employs TRBV28 and TRBJ2-3; D is unclear. V lost 3 bases, J lost 4 bases, and 14 bases lay in between. CDR1 and CDR2 from the germline V gene are MDHEN and SYDVKM. The CDR3 has 15 residues.

As regards this clonotype: A single base separates this from a much larger clone, so it may be a read error. J is TRBJ2-7 and V is TRBV6-4; either TRBD1 or TRBD2 may fit D (5 bases each). V was clipped by 5 bases and J by 0 bases, with 11 bases between them. The CDR3 has 14 amino acids. Germline loops: CDR1 MRHNA, CDR2 SNTAGT. CDR3 region: CASSPWGSSYEQYF. Written as DNA, the CDR3 is TGTGCCAGCAGTCCCTGGGGGAGCTCCTACGAGCAGTACTTC.

This clonotype was recorded at least ten times. This chain joins TRBV19 and TRBJ2-2, with D possibly matching TRBD1 (5 bases). V lost 6 bases to trimming and J lost 7 bases, with 18 bases between them. Germline V gene sequence: CDR1 LNHDA, CDR2 SQIVND (reference sequence). CDR3 size: 15 residues. The CDR3 region is CASRWRTRGNGELFF. The CDR3, as DNA: TGTGCCAGTAGGTGGCGGACAAGAGGTAACGGGGAGCTGTTTTTT.

The gene calls are TRBV24-1 and TRBJ2-2, with D possibly matching TRBD1 (6 bases). Trimming removed 4 bases from V and 7 bases from J, with 18 bases in between. The CDR3 runs 16 residues. Per the germline V gene, CDR1 is KGHDR and CDR2 is SFDVKD. Here the CDR3 DNA reads TGTGCCACCAGTGACAATGCAAAGACAGGCTACGGGGAGCTGTTTTTT. Its protein is CATSDNAKTGYGELFF.

This clonotype was seen at least ten times. This chain links TRBV6-1 with TRBJ1-5; D gene uncertain. Trimming took 1 base from V and 4 from J, leaving 11 bases between them. Germline-derived CDR1 and CDR2 are MNHNS and SASEGT. The CDR3 consists of 15 residues. The CDR3 is CASSEEGWVNQPQHF. CDR3 nucleotides: TGTGCCAGCAGTGAAGAAGGCTGGGTTAATCAGCCCCAGCATTTT.